These T cell receptor beta chains were read from a single sample in a study of cytomegalovirus exposure and HLA in healthy donors. Some clones are missing from TCRdb's copy, which holds only in-frame ones; the method was immunoSEQ multiplex PCR. This table holds about 130,000 clones, around 72% found once. Sample: PBMCs. Receptors were obtained from a woman aged 18-29 years in good health and CMV-seronegative. CDR3s include the opening cysteine and the closing phenylalanine or tryptophan. The D gene is left open where the match is weak. Rows may omit the clone size; those that give it use once, few, many or a size class.

>TRBV6-6|TRBJ2-2|.|.
CASSFPPGRELFF
TGTGCCAGCAGTTTTCCTCCCGGTCGGGAGCTGTTTTTT
>TRBV15|TRBJ1-1|.|.
CATSRGWRNTEAFF
TGTGCCACCAGCAGAGGATGGAGAAACACTGAAGCTTTCTTT
>TRBV5-1|TRBJ2-7|few|.
CASSLTSAYEQYF
TGCGCCAGCAGCCTGACTAGTGCGTACGAGCAGTACTTC
>TRBV25-1|TRBJ2-5|.|TRBD1
CASGRGNLVETQYF
TGTGCCAGCGGCAGGGGGAACCTCGTAGAGACCCAGTACTTC
>TRBV5-1|TRBJ1-1|.|.
CASSDTVREAEAFF
TGCGCCAGCAGCGATACTGTCAGGGAAGCTGAAGCTTTCTTT
>TRBV28|TRBJ1-1|.|TRBD1
CASSLLGQDKYEAFF
TGTGCCAGCAGTTTATTGGGACAGGATAAGTATGAAGCTTTCTTT
>TRBV2|TRBJ2-3|.|TRBD2
CASRTPGEREEGAASTDTQYF
TGTGCCAGCAGGACCCCTGGGGAGCGGGAGGAGGGGGCGGCTAGCACAGATACGCAGTATTTT
>TRBV27|TRBJ1-2|.|TRBD1
CASSLGQGPNYGYTF
TGTGCCAGCAGTTTGGGACAGGGTCCTAACTATGGCTACACCTTC
>TRBV9|TRBJ1-2|once|TRBD1
CASSPGGRGPYGYTF
TGTGCCAGCAGCCCAGGGGGCAGGGGACCCTATGGCTACACCTTC
>TRBV4-1|TRBJ2-1|.|TRBD2
CASSLGLGGEEQFF
TGCGCCAGCAGCCTCGGACTAGGTGGCGAGGAGCAGTTCTTC
>TRBV5-6|TRBJ2-3|.|TRBD2
CASSQGQLRLAGFKQPYF
TGTGCCAGCAGCCAGGGACAGTTGAGACTAGCGGGATTTAAACAGCCGTATTTT
>TRBV6-4|TRBJ2-1|.|.
CASSGEGTGSEQFF
TGTGCCAGCAGTGGGGAAGGCACGGGGAGTGAGCAGTTCTTC
>TRBV7-9|TRBJ1-4|.|TRBD1
CASSVIQGWRVEKLFF
TGTGCCAGCAGCGTAATACAGGGGTGGCGAGTTGAAAAACTGTTTTTT
>TRBV29-1|TRBJ1-4|.|.
CSVERRRGDEKLFF
TGCAGCGTTGAACGGCGGAGGGGCGATGAAAAACTGTTTTTT
>TRBV6-1|TRBJ1-1|.|.
CASSDRAKNTEAFF
TGTGCCAGCAGTGACAGGGCTAAGAACACTGAAGCTTTCTTT
>TRBV19|TRBJ1-2|.|.
CASSILQTIGYTF
TGTGCCAGTAGTATCCTCCAAACAATTGGCTACACCTTC
>TRBV15|TRBJ2-1|.|.
CATSLTWGTEQFF
TGTGCCACCAGCCTCACCTGGGGGACAGAGCAGTTCTTC
>TRBV27|TRBJ2-7|.|.
CASSLGQRYEQYF
TGTGCCAGCAGTTTAGGTCAGCGGTACGAGCAGTACTTC
>TRBV2|TRBJ2-5|.|.
CASSWGHQETQYF
TGTGCCAGCTCCTGGGGCCACCAAGAGACCCAGTACTTC
>TRBV5-4|TRBJ2-5|.|.
CASSQGSGGYQETQYF
TGTGCCAGCAGCCAGGGCTCGGGGGGCTATCAAGAGACCCAGTACTTC
>TRBV29-1|TRBJ1-1|.|.
CSVPFALAEAFF
TGCAGCGTCCCCTTCGCTTTAGCTGAAGCTTTCTTT
>TRBV19|TRBJ2-2|few|.
CASTANTGELFF
TGTGCCAGTACAGCGAACACCGGGGAGCTGTTTTTT
>TRBV6-1|TRBJ2-5|once|TRBD1
CASSRDSQETQYF
TGTGCCAGCAGTCGGGACAGCCAAGAGACCCAGTACTTC
>TRBV2|TRBJ1-1|.|.
CASSAGRKNTEAFF
TGTGCCAGCAGTGCTGGCAGGAAGAACACTGAAGCTTTCTTT
>TRBV5-6|TRBJ2-3|once|TRBD2
CASSLGYLADGTTQYF
TGTGCCAGCAGCTTGGGATATCTAGCGGACGGGACTACGCAGTATTTT
>TRBV18|TRBJ1-2|.|.
CASSPVVAGYGYTF
TGTGCCAGCTCACCAGTGGTCGCGGGGTATGGCTACACCTTC
>TRBV7-9|TRBJ2-1|.|TRBD2
CASSLPLDSGSVYNEQFF
TGTGCCAGCAGCTTACCCTTAGATAGCGGGAGTGTCTACAATGAGCAGTTCTTC
>TRBV29-1|TRBJ2-1|.|TRBD2
CSVGGLAAYNEQFF
TGCAGCGTTGGGGGACTAGCGGCATACAATGAGCAGTTCTTC
>TRBV27|TRBJ2-1|.|TRBD2
CASSLAGASYNEQFF
TGTGCCAGCAGTTTAGCGGGAGCGTCCTACAATGAGCAGTTCTTC
>TRBV30|TRBJ2-5|.|TRBD2
CAWSAGLAGEETQYF
TGTGCCTGGAGTGCCGGACTAGCGGGGGAAGAGACCCAGTACTTC
>TRBV20-1|TRBJ2-7|.|.
CSARGAIEQYF
TGCAGTGCTAGAGGGGCCATCGAGCAGTACTTC
>TRBV9|TRBJ2-2|once|TRBD1
CASTTGVTGELFF
TGTGCCAGCACAACAGGGGTCACCGGGGAGCTGTTTTTT
>TRBV15|TRBJ1-5|.|.
CATSSRRQVNQPQHF
TGTGCCACCAGCAGTAGGAGACAGGTCAATCAGCCCCAGCATTTT
>TRBV30|TRBJ2-1|.|.
CAWRLLSSYNEQFF
TGTGCCTGGAGACTTCTAAGCTCCTACAATGAGCAGTTCTTC
>TRBV9|TRBJ2-7|.|.
CASSPLDGGEQYF
TGTGCCAGCAGCCCCTTAGACGGAGGCGAGCAGTACTTC
>TRBV14|TRBJ1-1|few|TRBD1
CASSQTPGGSMNTEAFF
TGTGCCAGCAGCCAAACCCCAGGGGGGAGCATGAACACTGAAGCTTTCTTT
>TRBV10-2|TRBJ1-4|.|TRBD1
CASTDPGTGNEKLFF
TGCGCCAGCACCGACCCCGGGACAGGGAATGAAAAACTGTTTTTT
>TRBV5-1|TRBJ2-1|.|TRBD1
CASSFTTQGARNEQFF
TGCGCCAGCAGCTTTACCACACAGGGGGCTAGGAATGAGCAGTTCTTC
>TRBV30|TRBJ2-1|.|.
CAWRRPIAGEQFF
TGTGCCTGGAGAAGGCCAATAGCTGGTGAGCAGTTCTTC
>TRBV5-5|TRBJ1-2|.|TRBD1
CASSVTGGRYGYTF
TGTGCCAGCAGCGTGACAGGGGGCCGGTATGGCTACACCTTC
>TRBV7-9|TRBJ1-1|few|.
CASSSTGGREAFF
TGTGCCAGCAGCTCCACCGGCGGGCGTGAAGCTTTCTTT
>TRBV6-5|TRBJ2-3|.|.
CASSSGLTTDTQYF
TGTGCCAGCAGTAGTGGACTTACCACAGATACGCAGTATTTT
>TRBV5-6|TRBJ2-5|.|TRBD2
CASSLELAGGKETQYF
TGTGCCAGCAGCTTGGAGCTAGCGGGAGGGAAAGAGACCCAGTACTTC
>TRBV6-6|TRBJ2-3|.|.
CASSYRFTDTQYF
TGTGCCAGCAGTTACCGGTTTACAGATACGCAGTATTTT
>TRBV6-5|TRBJ1-2|.|TRBD1
CASSSGLIEGAAGYTF
TGTGCCAGCAGTTCTGGCTTGATAGAGGGGGCTGCTGGCTACACCTTC
>TRBV14|TRBJ2-7|.|TRBD2
CASSPAGGRYEQYF
TGTGCCAGCAGCCCAGCGGGAGGACGCTACGAGCAGTACTTC
>TRBV19|TRBJ2-2|.|TRBD1
CASSPGTAVTTTGELFF
TGTGCCAGTAGTCCCGGGACAGCTGTCACGACTACCGGGGAGCTGTTTTTT
>TRBV29-1|TRBJ2-4|.|.
CSVEAYTGNIQYF
TGCAGCGTTGAAGCCTATACGGGGAACATTCAGTACTTC
>TRBV6-5|TRBJ2-7|.|.
CASSFGLESSYEQYF
TGTGCCAGCAGTTTTGGACTGGAGAGCTCCTACGAGCAGTACTTC
>TRBV5-4|TRBJ1-5|.|.
CASSLAPGVNQPQHF
TGTGCCAGCAGCTTGGCCCCAGGGGTAAATCAGCCCCAGCATTTT
>TRBV7-9|TRBJ2-1|.|.
CASSLQQGPYNEQFF
TGTGCCAGCAGCTTACAACAGGGACCCTACAATGAGCAGTTCTTC
>TRBV11-2|TRBJ2-3|.|.
CASSLDADTQYF
TGTGCCAGCTCCCTAGACGCAGATACGCAGTATTTT
>TRBV30|TRBJ2-1|.|TRBD2
CAWVTSGRINEQFF
TGTGCCTGGGTGACTAGCGGGAGAATCAATGAGCAGTTCTTC
>TRBV10-1|TRBJ1-5|.|TRBD1
CASRAIGQGSSQPQHF
TGCGCCAGCAGGGCTATAGGACAGGGGTCTTCTCAGCCCCAGCATTTT
>TRBV10-1|TRBJ1-1|.|.
CASSEWSSTNTEAFF
TGCGCCAGCAGTGAGTGGTCTAGTACCAACACTGAAGCTTTCTTT